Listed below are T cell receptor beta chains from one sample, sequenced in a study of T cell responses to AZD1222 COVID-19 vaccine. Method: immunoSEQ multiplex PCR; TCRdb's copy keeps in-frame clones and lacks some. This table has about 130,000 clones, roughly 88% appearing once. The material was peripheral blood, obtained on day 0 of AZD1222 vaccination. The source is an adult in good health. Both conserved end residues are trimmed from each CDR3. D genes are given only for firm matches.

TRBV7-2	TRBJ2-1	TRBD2	ASSLRTSGELEQF
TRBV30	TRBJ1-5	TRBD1	AWRTDRGQPQH
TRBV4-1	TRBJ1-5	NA	ASSQERSRPQH
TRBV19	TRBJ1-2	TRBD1	ASRINRGRGYT
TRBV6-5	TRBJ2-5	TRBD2	ASRKHGGETQY
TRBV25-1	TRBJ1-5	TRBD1	ASSPGQYNQPQH
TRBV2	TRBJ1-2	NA	ANVTGFLRYT
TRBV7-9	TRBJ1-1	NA	ASSLGGERTEAF
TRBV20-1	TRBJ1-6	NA	SASRGESSYNSPLH
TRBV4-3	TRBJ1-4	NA	ASSQDGTGATNEKLF
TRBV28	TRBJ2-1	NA	ASSLPAVGEQF
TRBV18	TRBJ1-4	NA	ASSPQGTNEKLF
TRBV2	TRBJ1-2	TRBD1	ASRETRQGEVYGYT
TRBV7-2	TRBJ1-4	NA	ASSSGQNMINEKLF
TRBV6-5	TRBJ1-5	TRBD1	ASSDRDQPQH
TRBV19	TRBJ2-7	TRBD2	ASSARLAGHPYEQY
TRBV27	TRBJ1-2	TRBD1	ASSPSTGGGYGYT
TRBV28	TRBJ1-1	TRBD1	ASSQPGQGRTEAF
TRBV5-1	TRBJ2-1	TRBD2	ASSSERGGSYNEQF
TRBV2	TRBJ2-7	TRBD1	ASSVGTGDYEQY
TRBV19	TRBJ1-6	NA	ASSIWGLIPNSPLH
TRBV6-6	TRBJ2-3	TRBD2	ASSQWTSGVGTDTQY
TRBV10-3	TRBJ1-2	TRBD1	AHSGQGDYGYT
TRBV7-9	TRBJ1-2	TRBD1	ASSPSGGGYGYT
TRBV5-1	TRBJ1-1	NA	ASSPGRSHTEAF
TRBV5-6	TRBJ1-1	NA	ASSPRGALAF